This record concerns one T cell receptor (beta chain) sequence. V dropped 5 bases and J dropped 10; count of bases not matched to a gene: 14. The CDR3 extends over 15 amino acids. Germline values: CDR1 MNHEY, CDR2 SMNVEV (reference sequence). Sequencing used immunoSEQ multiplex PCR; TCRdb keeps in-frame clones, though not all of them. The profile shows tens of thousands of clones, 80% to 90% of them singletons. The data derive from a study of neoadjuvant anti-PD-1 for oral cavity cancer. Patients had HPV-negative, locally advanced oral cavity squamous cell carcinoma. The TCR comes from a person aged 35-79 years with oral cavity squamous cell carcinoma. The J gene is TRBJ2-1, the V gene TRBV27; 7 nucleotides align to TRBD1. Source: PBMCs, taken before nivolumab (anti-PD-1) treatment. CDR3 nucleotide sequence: TGTGCCAGCAGTGACCTTCCCGACAGGGTAGACGAGCAGTTCTTC. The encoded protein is CASSDLPDRVDEQFF.